Given below is one T cell receptor beta chain in context. The sample comes from a study of shared T cell receptors in the human thymus. Assay: immunoSEQ multiplex PCR; the TCRdb copy retains only in-frame clones and omits some. The data hold about 610,000 clones, with more than 75% observed a single time. V was pared by 2 bases and J by 0 bases, with 7 bases between. Looked up from germline, CDR1 is SQVTM and CDR2 is ANQGSEA. The CDR3 is made up of 13 amino acids. These data also featured in a second study, about human thymus T cells. Turning to that study: Resections removed during corrective heart surgery provided the thymus tissue used. V and J genes seemed to be used with bias in thymic and blood repertoires.

The rearrangement joins TRBV29-1 to TRBJ1-2; D unresolved. The sequenced material came from thymocytes. This TCR derives from a boy in the first two years of life with a congenital heart defect. The CDR3 loop reads CSVERRPNYGYTF. CDR3 coding DNA: TGCAGCGTTGAAAGGAGACCTAACTATGGCTACACCTTC.